This TCR beta chain was documented in a study of control samples from healthy donors and cancer patients. The CDR3 extends over 13 amino acids. Trimming took 0 bases from V and 9 from J; bases not matched to a gene: 2. Germline CDR1 reads SGHAT; CDR2 reads FQNNGV. Produced via immunoSEQ multiplex PCR; TCRdb's table is partial and in-frame only. Found here are roughly 54,000 clones, around 96% of them singletons; the top ten hold around 2%. This receptor was taken from a woman aged 25 to 39 in good health. Sequences were obtained from blood. The genes are TRBV11-2 and TRBJ2-1, with 7 bases aligning to TRBD2. CDR3 nucleotides: TGTGCCAGCAGCTTAGATGGGGGGGGTGAGCAGTTCTTC. As protein: CASSLDGGGEQFF.